The following is a T cell receptor (beta chain) sequence with its context. Its target is not known. The data originate from a study of shared clonotypes between healthy human individuals. Study details: Aged 18 to 49, the donors were two women and a few men.

Study outcomes and limitations: Despite large depth, sorted-subset datasets appeared incompletely sequenced. A small donor pool kept down the genetic and exposure-history diversity that was represented. Naive CD4 clonotypes overlapped across several donors at roughly 5%.

The CDR3 covers 16 residues. V lost 1 base and J lost 1; bases outside the gene matches: 6. CDR1 SGHDN and CDR2 FVKESK come from the germline V gene. Data came from immunoSEQ multiplex PCR; TCRdb stores just in-frame clones and leaves some out. Among about 580,000 clones listed, 98% were seen once. Only CD45RO-negative cells positively selected for CCR7 counted as naive CD8 cells, so terminally differentiated effector memory CD45RA+ cells were excluded. The sequence was obtained from a man aged 25 to 40 in good health. The rearrangement uses TRBV14 and TRBJ2-7, with TRBD1 matching over 8 bases. Sequenced material: naive CD8+ T cells sorted from blood. The CDR3 nucleotides read TGTGCCAGCAGCCAAGGCGGGACAGGAGATTCCTACGAGCAGTACTTC. Its translation is CASSQGGTGDSYEQYF. The full variable domain, in which reference TRBV14 and TRBJ2-7 provide the parts outside the CDR3, is EAGVTQFPSHSVIEKGQTVTLRCDPISGHDNLYWYRRVMGKEIKFLLHFVKESKQDESGMPNNRFLAERTGGTYSTLKVQPAELEDSGVYFCASSQGGTGDSYEQYFGPGTRLTVT.